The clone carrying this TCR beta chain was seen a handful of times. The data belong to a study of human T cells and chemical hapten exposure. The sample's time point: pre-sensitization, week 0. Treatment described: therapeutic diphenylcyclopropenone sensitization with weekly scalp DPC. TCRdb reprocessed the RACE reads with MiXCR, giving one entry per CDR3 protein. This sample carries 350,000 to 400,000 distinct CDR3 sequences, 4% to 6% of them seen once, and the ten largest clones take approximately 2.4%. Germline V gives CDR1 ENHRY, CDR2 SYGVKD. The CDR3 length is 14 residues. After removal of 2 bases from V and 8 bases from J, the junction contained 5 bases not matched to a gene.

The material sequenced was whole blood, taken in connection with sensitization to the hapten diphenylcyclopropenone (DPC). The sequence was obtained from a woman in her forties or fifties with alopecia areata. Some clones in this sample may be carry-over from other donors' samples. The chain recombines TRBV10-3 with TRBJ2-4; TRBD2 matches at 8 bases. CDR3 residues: CAISETGGPHIQYF. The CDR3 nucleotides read TGTGCCATCAGTGAGACGGGAGGGCCCCACATTCAGTACTTC.